This T cell receptor beta chain derives from a study of CD8 T cells in Susac syndrome. Peripheral blood CD8+ and CD4+ T cells were profiled by TCR beta sequencing. The control participants were healthy donors, and these controls were matched with respect to both age and sex. Negative isolation yielded CD4+ and CD8+ T cells, and FACS enriched TEMRA cells. In germline, CDR1 is KGHSH, CDR2 LQKENI. V lost 3 bases and J lost 4; bases outside the gene matches: 11. The CDR3 has 19 amino acids. Reverse transcription of about 0.5 to 1 ug RNA was carried out with random hexamers. TCRdb reprocessed the immunoSEQ multiplex PCR reads via MiXCR and lists one record per CDR3 protein. This table has about 120,000 distinct CDR3 sequences, 94% appearing once.

The source is a human donor in good health. Sequencing was done on a sample of CD4+ T cells from PBMCs. This rearrangement joins TRBV18 to TRBJ2-6; 11 nucleotides line up with TRBD1. CDR3 DNA: TGTGCCAGCTCACCCTTCGCCGGACAGGGGGCAGGGGGGGCCAACGTCCTGACTTTC. Translation gives CASSPFAGQGAGGANVLTF.